The clone carrying this T cell receptor beta chain was found many times. The antigen remains undetermined. In the same sample, other DNA sequences code for this CDR3. Ten immunoSEQ deep assay plates were used by the authors to sequence unsorted PBMC DNA. Clones were read by immunoSEQ multiplex PCR, and TCRdb kept only the in-frame ones, dropping some. The sample lists about 520,000 clones; approximately 81% were seen once. The sample belongs to a study of shared clonotypes between healthy human individuals. Overall study context: The donor pool was made up of two women and three men aged 18 to 49.

The CDR3 is 15 residues long. Germline V gives CDR1 LNHDA, CDR2 SQIVND (reference sequence). Trimming pared 1 base from V and 0 bases from J, leaving 9 bases between. General study results and limits: Only blood samples were collected, and tissue repertoires likely differ.

The clonotype was recovered from a middle-aged woman in good health. Some clones in this sample may be carry-over from other donors' samples. V gene TRBV19 combines with J gene TRBJ1-1; D is unclear. The sequenced material came from PBMCs. This chain's CDR3 is CASSIGPGVNTEAFF. For the CDR3, the DNA is TGTGCCAGTAGTATAGGACCGGGAGTGAACACTGAAGCTTTCTTT.